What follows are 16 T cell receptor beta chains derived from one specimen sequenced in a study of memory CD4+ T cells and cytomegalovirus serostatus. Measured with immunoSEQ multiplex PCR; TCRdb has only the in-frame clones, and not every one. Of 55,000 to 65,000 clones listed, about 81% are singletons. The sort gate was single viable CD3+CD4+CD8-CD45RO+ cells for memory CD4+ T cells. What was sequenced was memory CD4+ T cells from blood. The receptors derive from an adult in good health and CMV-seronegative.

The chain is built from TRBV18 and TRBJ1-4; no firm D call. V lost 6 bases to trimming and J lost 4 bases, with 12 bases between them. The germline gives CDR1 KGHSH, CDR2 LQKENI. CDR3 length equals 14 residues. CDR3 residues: CASSQAGLNEKLFF. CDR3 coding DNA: TGTGCCAGCTCGCAGGCAGGACTTAATGAAAAACTGTTTTTT.

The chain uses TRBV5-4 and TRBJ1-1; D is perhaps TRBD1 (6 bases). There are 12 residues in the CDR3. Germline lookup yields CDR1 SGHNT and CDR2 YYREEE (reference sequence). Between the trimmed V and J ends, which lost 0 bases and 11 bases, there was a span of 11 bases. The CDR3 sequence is CASSLVGGEAFF. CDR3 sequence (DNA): TGTGCCAGCAGCTTGGTGGGGGGCGAGGCTTTCTTT. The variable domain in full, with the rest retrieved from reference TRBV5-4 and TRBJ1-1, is ETGVTQSPTHLIKTRGQQVTLRCSSQSGHNTVSWYQQALGQGPQFIFQYYREEENGRGNFPPRFSGLQFPNYSSELNVNALELDDSALYLCASSLVGGEAFFGQGTRLTVV.

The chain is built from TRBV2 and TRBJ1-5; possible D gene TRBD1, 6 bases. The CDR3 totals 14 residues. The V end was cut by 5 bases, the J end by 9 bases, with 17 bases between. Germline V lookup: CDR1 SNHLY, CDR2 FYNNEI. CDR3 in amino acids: CASSRGAGARPQHF. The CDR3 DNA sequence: TGTGCCAGCAGTAGGGGGGCAGGGGCGCGGCCCCAGCATTTT. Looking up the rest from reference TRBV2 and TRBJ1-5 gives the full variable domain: EPEVTQTPSHQVTQMGQEVILRCVPISNHLYFYWYRQILGQKVEFLVSFYNNEISEKSEIFDDQFSVERPDGSNFTLKIRSTKLEDSAMYFCASSRGAGARPQHFGDGTRLSIL.

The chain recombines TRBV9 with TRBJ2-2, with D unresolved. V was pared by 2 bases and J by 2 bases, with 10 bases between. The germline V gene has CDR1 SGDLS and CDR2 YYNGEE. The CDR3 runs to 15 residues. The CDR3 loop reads CASSVRQANTGELFF. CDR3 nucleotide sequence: TGTGCCAGCAGCGTTCGGCAGGCCAACACCGGGGAGCTGTTTTTT.

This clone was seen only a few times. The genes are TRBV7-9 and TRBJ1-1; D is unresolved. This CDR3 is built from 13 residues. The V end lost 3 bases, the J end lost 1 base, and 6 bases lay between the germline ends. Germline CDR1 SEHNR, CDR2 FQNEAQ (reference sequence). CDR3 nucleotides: TGTGCCAGCAGCTTCGAAAGGAACACTGAAGCTTTCTTT. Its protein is CASSFERNTEAFF.

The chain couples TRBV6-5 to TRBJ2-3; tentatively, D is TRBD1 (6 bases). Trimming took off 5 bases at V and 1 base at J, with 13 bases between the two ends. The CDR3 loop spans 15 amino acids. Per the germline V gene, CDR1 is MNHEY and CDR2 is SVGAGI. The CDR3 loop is CASSPRGHRTDTQYF. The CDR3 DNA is TGTGCCAGCAGTCCCCGGGGACATCGCACAGATACGCAGTATTTT.

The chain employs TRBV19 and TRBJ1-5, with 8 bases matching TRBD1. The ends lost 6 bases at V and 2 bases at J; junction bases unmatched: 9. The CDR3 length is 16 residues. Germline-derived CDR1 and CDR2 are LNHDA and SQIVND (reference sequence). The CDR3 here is CASRIPGGIGNQPQHF. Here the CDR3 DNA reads TGTGCCAGTAGAATTCCAGGGGGCATTGGCAATCAGCCCCAGCATTTT.

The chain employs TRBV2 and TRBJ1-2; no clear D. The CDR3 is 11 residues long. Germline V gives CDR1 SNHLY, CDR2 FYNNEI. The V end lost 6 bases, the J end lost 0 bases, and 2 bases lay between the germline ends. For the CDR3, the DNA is TGTGCCAGCAGAGCTAACTATGGCTACACCTTC. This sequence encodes CASRANYGYTF.

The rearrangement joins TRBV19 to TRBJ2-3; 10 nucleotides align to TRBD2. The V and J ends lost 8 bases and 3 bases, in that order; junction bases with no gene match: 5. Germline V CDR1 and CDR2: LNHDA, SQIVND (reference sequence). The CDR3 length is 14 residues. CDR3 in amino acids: CASSAGGMTDTQYF. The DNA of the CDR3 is TGTGCCAGTTCAGCGGGGGGGATGACAGATACGCAGTATTTT.

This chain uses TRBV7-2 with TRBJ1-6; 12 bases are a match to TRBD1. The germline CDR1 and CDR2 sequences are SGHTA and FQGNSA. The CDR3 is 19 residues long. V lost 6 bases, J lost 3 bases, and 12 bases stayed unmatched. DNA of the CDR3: TGTGCCAGCAGTACCGGGACAGGGGGCCCTCCTTTCTATAATTCACCCCTCCACTTT. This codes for CASSTGTGGPPFYNSPLHF.

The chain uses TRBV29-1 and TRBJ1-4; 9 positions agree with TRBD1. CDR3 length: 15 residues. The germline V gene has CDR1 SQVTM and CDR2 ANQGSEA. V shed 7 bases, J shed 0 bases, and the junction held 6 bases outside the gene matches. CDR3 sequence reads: CSAQGQGTTNEKLFF. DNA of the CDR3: TGCAGCGCCCAAGGACAGGGGACAACTAATGAAAAACTGTTTTTT.

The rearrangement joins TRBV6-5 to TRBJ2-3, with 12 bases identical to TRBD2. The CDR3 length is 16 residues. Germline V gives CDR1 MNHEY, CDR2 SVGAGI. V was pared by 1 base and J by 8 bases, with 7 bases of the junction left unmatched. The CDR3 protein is CASSYWLAGGPTTQYF. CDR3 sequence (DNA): TGTGCCAGCAGTTACTGGCTAGCGGGGGGGCCGACTACGCAGTATTTT.

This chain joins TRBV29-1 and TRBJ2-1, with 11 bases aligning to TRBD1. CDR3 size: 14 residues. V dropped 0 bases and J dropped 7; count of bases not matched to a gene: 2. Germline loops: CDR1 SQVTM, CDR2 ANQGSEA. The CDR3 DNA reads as TGCAGCGTTGAAGAGGGACAGGGGGGTAATGAGCAGTTCTTC. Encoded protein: CSVEEGQGGNEQFF.

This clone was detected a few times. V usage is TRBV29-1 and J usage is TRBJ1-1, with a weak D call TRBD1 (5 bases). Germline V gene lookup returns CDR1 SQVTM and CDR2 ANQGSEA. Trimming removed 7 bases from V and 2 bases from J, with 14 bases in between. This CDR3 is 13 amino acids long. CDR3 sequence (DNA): TGCAGCGGAACCGGACACCTAAACACTGAAGCTTTCTTT. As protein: CSGTGHLNTEAFF. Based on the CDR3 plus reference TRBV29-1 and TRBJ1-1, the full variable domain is SAVISQKPSRDICQRGTSLTIQCQVDSQVTMMFWYRQQPGQSLTLIATANQGSEATYESGFVIDKFPISRPNLTFSTLTVSNMSPEDSSIYLCSGTGHLNTEAFFGQGTRLTVV.

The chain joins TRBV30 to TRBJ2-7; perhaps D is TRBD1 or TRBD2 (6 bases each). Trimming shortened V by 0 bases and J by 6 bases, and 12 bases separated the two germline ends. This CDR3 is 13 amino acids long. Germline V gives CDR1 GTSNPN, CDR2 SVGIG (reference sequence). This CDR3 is CAWSVARGGEQYF. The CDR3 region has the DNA TGTGCCTGGAGTGTGGCCAGGGGAGGCGAGCAGTACTTC.

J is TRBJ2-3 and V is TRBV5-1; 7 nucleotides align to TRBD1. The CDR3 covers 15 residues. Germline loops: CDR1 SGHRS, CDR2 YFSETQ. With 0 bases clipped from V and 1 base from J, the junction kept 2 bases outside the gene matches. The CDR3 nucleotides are TGCGCCAGCAGCTTGGGGCAGGGGGGCACAGATACGCAGTATTTT. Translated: CASSLGQGGTDTQYF. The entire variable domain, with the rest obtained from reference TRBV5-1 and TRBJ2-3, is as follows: KAGVTQTPRYLIKTRGQQVTLSCSPISGHRSVSWYQQTPGQGLQFLFEYFSETQRNKGNFPGRFSGRQFSNSRSEMNVSTLELGDSALYLCASSLGQGGTDTQYFGPGTRLTVL.